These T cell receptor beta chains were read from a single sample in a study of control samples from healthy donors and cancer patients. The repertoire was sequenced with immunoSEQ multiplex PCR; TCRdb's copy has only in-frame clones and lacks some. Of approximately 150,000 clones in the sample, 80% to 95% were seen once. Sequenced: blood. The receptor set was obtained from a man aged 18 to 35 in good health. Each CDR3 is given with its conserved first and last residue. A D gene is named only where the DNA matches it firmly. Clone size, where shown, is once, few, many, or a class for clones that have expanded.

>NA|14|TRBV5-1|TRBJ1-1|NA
TGCGCCAGCAGCTTGGAGGCGATGAACACTGAAGCTTTCTTT
CASSLEAMNTEAFF
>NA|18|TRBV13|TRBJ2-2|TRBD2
TGTGCCAGCAGCTTAGGCCCCTGGCTAGCGGGAAAAACCGGGGAGCTGTTTTTT
CASSLGPWLAGKTGELFF
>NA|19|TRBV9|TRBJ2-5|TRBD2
TGTGCCAGCAGCGCGGGGGGGCGGCAAGCTCTGAGTCCCCAAGAGACCCAGTACTTC
CASSAGGRQALSPQETQYF
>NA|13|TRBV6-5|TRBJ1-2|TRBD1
TGTGCCAGCAGTTACGATGACAGGGTGGGCTACACCTTC
CASSYDDRVGYTF
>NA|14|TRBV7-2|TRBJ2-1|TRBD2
TGTGCCAGCAGCTTAAGGACTAGCGGAGATGAGCAGTTCTTC
CASSLRTSGDEQFF
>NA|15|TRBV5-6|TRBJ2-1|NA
TGTGCCAGCAGCTTGGGACTAGTGGGATTCAATGAGCAGTTCTTC
CASSLGLVGFNEQFF
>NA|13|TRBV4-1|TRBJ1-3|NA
TGCGCCAGCAGCCAAATCGGTCCGAACCCCATATATTTT
CASSQIGPNPIYF
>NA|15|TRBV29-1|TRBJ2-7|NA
TGCAGCGCTATCACCCGGGACGAGGGCGCCTACGAGCAGTACTTC
CSAITRDEGAYEQYF
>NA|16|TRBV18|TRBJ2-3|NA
TGTGCCAGCTCACCACTTGCCGGGTCTCACACAGATACGCAGTATTTT
CASSPLAGSHTDTQYF
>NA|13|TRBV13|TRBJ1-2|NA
TGTGCCAGCAGCCACCTCCCGGCAGACGGCTACACCTTC
CASSHLPADGYTF
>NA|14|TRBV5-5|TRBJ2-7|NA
TGTGCCAGCAGCCCTGAGGGCCAGTCCTACGAGCAGTACTTC
CASSPEGQSYEQYF
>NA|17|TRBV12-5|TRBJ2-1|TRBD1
TGTGCTAGTGGTGATCCCGCGACGGGACAGGGCTACAATGAGCAGTTCTTC
CASGDPATGQGYNEQFF
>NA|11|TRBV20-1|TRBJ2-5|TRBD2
TGCAGTGGACTAGCGCAAGAGACCCAGTACTTC
CSGLAQETQYF
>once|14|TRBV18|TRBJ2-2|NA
TGTGCCAGCTCACCACCGCACAGGGCCGGGGAGCTGTTTTTT
CASSPPHRAGELFF
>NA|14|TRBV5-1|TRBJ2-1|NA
TGCGCCAGCAGCTTGGGACAGGACCTTAATGAGCAGTTCTTC
CASSLGQDLNEQFF
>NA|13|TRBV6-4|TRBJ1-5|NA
TGTGCCAGCAGTTGGGATAGCAATCAGCCCCAGCATTTT
CASSWDSNQPQHF
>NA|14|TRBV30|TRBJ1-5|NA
TGTGCCTGGAGTGTCAGGGTCTCGGGGCAGCCCCAGCATTTT
CAWSVRVSGQPQHF
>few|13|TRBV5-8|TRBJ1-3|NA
TGTGCCAGCAGCAGGGCAGTTGGAAACACCATATATTTT
CASSRAVGNTIYF
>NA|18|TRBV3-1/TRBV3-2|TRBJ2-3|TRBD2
TGTGCCAGCAGCCAAGAAAAGCGCGCTAGCGGGGGCACAGATACGCAGTATTTT
CASSQEKRASGGTDTQYF
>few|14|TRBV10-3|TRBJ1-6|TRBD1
TGTGCCATCGGAAACGACAGGGTAGAATCACCCCTCCACTTT
CAIGNDRVESPLHF
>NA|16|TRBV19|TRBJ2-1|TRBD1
TGTGCCAGCCGAACTACCTTTGGACAGGCCGGGCGGGAGCAGTTCTTC
CASRTTFGQAGREQFF
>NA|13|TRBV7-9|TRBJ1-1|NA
TGTGCCAGCAGCTTATCAGGGAACACTGAAGCTTTCTTT
CASSLSGNTEAFF
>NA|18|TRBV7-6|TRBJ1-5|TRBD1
TGTGCCAGCAGCTTAGTAGCCGGGACAGGGGCCCTGCATCAGCCCCAGCATTTT
CASSLVAGTGALHQPQHF
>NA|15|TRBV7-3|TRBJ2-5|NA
TGTGCCAGCAGCACCCTGGGGGAGCCCCCCGGGACCCAGTACTTC
CASSTLGEPPGTQYF
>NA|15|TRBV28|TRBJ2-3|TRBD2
TGTGCCAGCATGTGGCTAGCGGGAGGAGGGGGTACGCAGTATTTT
CASMWLAGGGGTQYF
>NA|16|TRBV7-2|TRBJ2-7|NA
TGTGCCAGCAGCTTAGTTTGGGGCGACGGGTCCTACGAGCAGTACTTC
CASSLVWGDGSYEQYF
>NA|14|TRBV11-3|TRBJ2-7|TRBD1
TGTGCCAGCAGCCCGGACAGGGGGCAAGACGAGCAGTACTTC
CASSPDRGQDEQYF
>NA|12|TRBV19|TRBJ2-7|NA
TGTGCCAGTAGCTTCGAGGGGGAGGAGCAGTACTTC
CASSFEGEEQYF
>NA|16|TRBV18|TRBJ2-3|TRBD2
TGTGCCAGCTCACCACCGGGACTAGCGGCCACAGATACGCAGTATTTT
CASSPPGLAATDTQYF
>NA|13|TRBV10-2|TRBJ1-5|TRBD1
TGCGCCAGCACCGACAGGGGCGATCAGCCCCAGCATTTT
CASTDRGDQPQHF
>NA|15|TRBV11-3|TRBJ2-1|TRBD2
TGTGCCAGCAGCATGGGACTACGACCCTACAATGAGCAGTTCTTC
CASSMGLRPYNEQFF
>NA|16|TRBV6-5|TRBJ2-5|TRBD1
TGTGCCAGCAGTTTTTTAGGGGGCCGGGCCCTAGAGACCCAGTACTTC
CASSFLGGRALETQYF
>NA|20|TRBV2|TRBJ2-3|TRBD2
TGTGCCAGCAGTGATCTAAGTCGGACTAGCGTCTTCTCTGGCACAGATACGCAGTATTTT
CASSDLSRTSVFSGTDTQYF
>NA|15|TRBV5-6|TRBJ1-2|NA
TGTGCCAGCAGCTTAAACCCTAGACATTGGTATGGCTACACCTTC
CASSLNPRHWYGYTF
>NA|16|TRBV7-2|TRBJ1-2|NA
TGTGCCAGCAGCTTAGAAGGAGGGGCCCTAAACTATGGCTACACCTTC
CASSLEGGALNYGYTF
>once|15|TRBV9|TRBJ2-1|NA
TGTGCCAGCACCGTCGAGGCGGGGCCTCAAGGGGAGCAGTTCTTC
CASTVEAGPQGEQFF
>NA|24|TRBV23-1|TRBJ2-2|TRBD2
TGCGCCAGCAGTCGGTGGGGCAGGTTAACAATACCGGGACTAGTTAAGGCGAACACCGGGGAGCTGTTTTTT
CASSRWGRLTIPGLVKANTGELFF
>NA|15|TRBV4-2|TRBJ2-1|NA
TGTGCCAGCAGCCAACGGCTAGCGTACTACAATGAGCAGTTCTTC
CASSQRLAYYNEQFF
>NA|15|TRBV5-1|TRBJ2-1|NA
TGCGCCAGCAGCTTTGGGCAGGGTCGAGGCTATGAGCAGTTCTTC
CASSFGQGRGYEQFF
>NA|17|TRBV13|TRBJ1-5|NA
TGTGCCAGCAGCTTAGGCCTTGGGGGGGTCGACAATCAGCCCCAGCATTTT
CASSLGLGGVDNQPQHF
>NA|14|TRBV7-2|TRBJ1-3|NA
TGTGCCAGCAGCTTAGGGAGCTCTGGAAACACCATATATTTT
CASSLGSSGNTIYF
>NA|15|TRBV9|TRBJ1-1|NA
TGTGCCAGCAGCGTAGAACGGGTTAGTGGCACTGAAGCTTTCTTT
CASSVERVSGTEAFF
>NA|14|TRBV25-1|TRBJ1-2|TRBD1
TGTGCCAGCAGTGAGACAGGGTATAACTATGGCTACACCTTC
CASSETGYNYGYTF
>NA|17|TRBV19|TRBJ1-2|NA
TGTGCCAGTAGTGACCCCCTGCGGCAGGGCTTTTTAGGGGGCTACACCTTC
CASSDPLRQGFLGGYTF
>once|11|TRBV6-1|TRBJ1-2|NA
TGTGCCAGCAGTGAGGTACGGCTACGCACCTTC
CASSEVRLRTF
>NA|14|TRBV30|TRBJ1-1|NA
TGTGCCTGGAGAGGGGGTACAGGGAGGACTGAAGCTTTCTTT
CAWRGGTGRTEAFF
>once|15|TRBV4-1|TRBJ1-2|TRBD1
TGCGCCAGCAGCCGGCACACAGGGGGGGAGTATGGCTACACCTTC
CASSRHTGGEYGYTF